This record looks at one T cell receptor beta chain sequence and its context. Its antigen remains unidentified. The record originates from a study of beta chain features in type 1 diabetes. CDR3 length: 14 amino acids. Germline lookup yields CDR1 SGHTA and CDR2 FQGNSA. Trimming shortened V by 0 bases and J by 4 bases, and 9 bases separated the two germline ends. General study points: Significant though moderate, a shortening of TCRB CDR3s appeared in all four CD4+ subsets of Type 1 diabetes patients. PCR may have favored shorter templates equally in patients and controls.

TCRB transcripts that were expressed got sequenced, as all of the isolated RNA had been reverse transcribed. The protocol was immunoSEQ multiplex PCR, while the TCRdb copy is restricted to in-frame clones and leaves out a portion. The table lists 300,000 to 350,000 clones, roughly 14% of them singletons, with about 0.016% in the top ten. The receptor was isolated from a woman between 18 and 29 years old with type 1 diabetes. Material for sequencing was naive CD4+ T cells from blood. The chain uses TRBV7-2 and TRBJ2-5, with D tentatively TRBD2 (5 bases). The chain's CDR3 is CASSLAGVRETQYF. The CDR3 DNA reads TGTGCCAGCAGCTTAGCGGGAGTCAGAGAGACCCAGTACTTC.